The T cell receptor beta chain under discussion was sequenced for a study of metastatic and nonmetastatic thyroid tumors. Overall study: Samples came from malignant and benign thyroid patients, and repertoires were compared across blood and tumor or nodule tissue. Study-wide results and caveats: It was reported that TCR beta diversity was significantly higher in malignant thyroid tumors than benign nodules, in blood and tumor.

This CDR3 is built from 13 residues. Per germline, CDR1 SGHTS and CDR2 YDEGEE. V was pared by 0 bases and J by 3 bases, with 4 bases between. There were no patients who had received any treatment before thyroid surgery. Ten or more counts support this clone. What it binds is not known. Under the authors' procedure: Differences in CDR3 between clinicopathological groups were drawn on to build a classifier intended to discriminate distant-metastatic papillary thyroid cancer patients. TCRdb re-analyzed the PCR reads using MiXCR. Clone size and V and J calls follow TCRdb, not the original study. The sample holds 15,000 to 20,000 clones; just over 30% are singletons and the top ten take roughly a tenth.

This clonotype was sampled from a female donor with papillary thyroid cancer or a benign thyroid nodule (not recorded which). Some clones in this sample may be carry-over from other donors' samples. Material for sequencing was blood. This chain links TRBV5-8 with TRBJ1-5; D is ambiguous. The CDR3 nucleotides are TGTGCCAGCAGCTTGGGTTACAATCAGCCCCAGCATTTT. Translated: CASSLGYNQPQHF.